The 18 T cell receptor beta chains listed next were all sequenced from one sample in a study of cytomegalovirus exposure and HLA in healthy donors. The study ran its PCR with 60 Vbeta and 13 Jbeta primers. Sequencing used immunoSEQ multiplex PCR; TCRdb keeps in-frame clones, though not all of them. The sample lists 170,000 or so clones, around 79% occurring once. The sequenced sample consisted of PBMCs. The receptors were sampled from a middle-aged woman in good health and CMV-seronegative.

The V call is TRBV5-5, the J call TRBJ1-6; tentative D call: TRBD1 (6 bases). The CDR3 covers 15 residues. V lost 4 bases to trimming and J lost 8 bases, with 16 bases between them. CDR1 is SGHKS and CDR2 is YYEKEE in the germline V gene (reference sequence). CDR3 coding DNA: TGTGCCAGCAGCCCCGGAGGGGGGGGCGATTCACCCCTCCACTTT. It codes for CASSPGGGGDSPLHF.

This chain connects TRBV18 to TRBJ2-7; a possible D gene is TRBD1 (6 bases). This CDR3 has 15 residues. The germline V and J ends were trimmed by 5 bases and 3 bases, with 17 bases remaining between them. Germline values: CDR1 KGHSH, CDR2 LQKENI. The CDR3, as DNA: TGTGCCAGCTCATATAATACAGGGTATGGCTACGAGCAGTACTTC. Translating gives CASSYNTGYGYEQYF.

The chain recombines TRBV6-1 with TRBJ2-7, with D perhaps TRBD1 (5 bases). CDR1 MNHNS and CDR2 SASEGT come from the germline V gene. The CDR3 runs 13 residues. Trimming took off 2 bases at V and 2 bases at J, with 7 bases between the two ends. CDR3 loop: CASSERQPYEQYF. CDR3 bases: TGTGCCAGCAGTGAACGACAGCCCTACGAGCAGTACTTC.

This clone has more than one count but fewer than ten. The chain employs TRBV19 and TRBJ1-2; 8 nucleotides line up with TRBD1. V gave up 6 bases and J gave up 6 bases; unmatched junction bases: 12. This CDR3 is built from 15 residues. Germline values: CDR1 LNHDA, CDR2 SQIVND (reference sequence). The CDR3 loop reads CASRTRTGPPDGYTF. CDR3 nucleotides: TGTGCCAGTAGAACTAGGACAGGGCCTCCGGATGGCTACACCTTC.

The J gene is TRBJ2-1, the V gene TRBV10-2; the match to TRBD1 covers 7 bases. CDR1 and CDR2 from the germline V gene are WSHSY and SAAADI. The V and J ends lost 4 bases and 3 bases, in that order; junction bases with no gene match: 15. This CDR3 spans 18 amino acids. The CDR3 here is CASSVQVPGTANYNEQFF. The CDR3 coding sequence is TGCGCCAGCAGTGTACAAGTCCCCGGGACAGCGAACTACAATGAGCAGTTCTTC.

The rearrangement links TRBV19 to TRBJ1-2; a possible D gene is TRBD1 (6 bases). The CDR3 runs 13 residues. V was trimmed by 9 bases and J by 4 bases, leaving 15 bases between them. The germline V gene encodes CDR1 LNHDA and CDR2 SQIVND (reference sequence). For the CDR3, the DNA is TGTGCCAGCAAAAGACAGGATAGCTATGGCTACACCTTC. Protein sequence: CASKRQDSYGYTF.

This chain uses TRBV2 with TRBJ2-5; possible D gene TRBD2, 5 bases. The germline V gene has CDR1 SNHLY and CDR2 FYNNEI. Trimming stripped 5 bases from V and 7 bases from J, with 17 bases between. The CDR3 is made up of 14 amino acids. As DNA, the CDR3 is TGTGCCAGCAGTCCGCGGACTTCCTCAAGGACCCAGTACTTC. Its translation: CASSPRTSSRTQYF.

The chain couples TRBV13 to TRBJ2-3, with 8 bases aligning to TRBD2. The CDR3 spans 14 residues. Trimming cost V 1 base and J 5 bases; bases outside gene matches: 2. Germline V lookup: CDR1 PRHDT, CDR2 FYEKMQ (reference sequence). Here the CDR3 DNA reads TGTGCCAGCAGCTTAGCGGGGGGGATAGATACGCAGTATTTT. Its protein is CASSLAGGIDTQYF.

The genes are TRBV6-5 and TRBJ1-5, with D hard to call. Trimming cost V 2 bases and J 0 bases, with 5 bases left between them. This CDR3 is 14 amino acids long. Germline values: CDR1 MNHEY, CDR2 SVGAGI. The CDR3 spells CASSYRDSNQPQHF. The CDR3 DNA reads TGTGCCAGCAGTTACCGGGATAGCAATCAGCCCCAGCATTTT.

This clone is a singleton in its sample. J is TRBJ2-3 and V is TRBV10-2; D possibly corresponds to TRBD2 (5 bases). The CDR3 sequence is 14 residues long. Trimming removed 6 bases at V and 0 bases at J, with 10 bases between. Per the germline V gene, CDR1 is WSHSY and CDR2 is SAAADI. The CDR3 nucleotides read TGCGCCAGCAGACTAGGCCTAAGCACAGATACGCAGTATTTT. Translated: CASRLGLSTDTQYF.

The rearrangement joins TRBV7-6 to TRBJ2-3; 9 nucleotides line up with TRBD2. The J segment lost 2 bases and the V segment lost 4 bases, leaving 16 bases of the junction unmatched. The CDR3 is 19 residues long. Germline CDR1 reads SGHVS; CDR2 reads FNYEAQ. The CDR3 sequence: CASSSPEGGLAGYTDTQYF. CDR3 DNA: TGTGCCAGCAGCTCGCCCGAAGGGGGGCTAGCGGGGTACACAGATACGCAGTATTTT.

The chain uses TRBV19 and TRBJ1-6, with D maybe TRBD1 (6 bases). CDR1 and CDR2 from the germline V gene are LNHDA and SQIVND (reference sequence). The germline V and J ends were trimmed by 5 bases and 5 bases, with 7 bases remaining between them. The CDR3 contains 13 residues. The CDR3 is CASSHRDNSPLHF. The CDR3 DNA sequence: TGTGCCAGTAGTCACAGGGATAATTCACCCCTCCACTTT.

This clone was counted once. The CDR3 coding sequence is TGCGCCAGCAGCTCGAGCGATACGACAGCCAGATCTTCCACCTTC. Encoded protein: CASSSSDTTARSSTF. The V call is TRBV5-1, the J call TRBJ1-2; D is perhaps TRBD1 (5 bases). Germline V gene lookup returns CDR1 SGHRS and CDR2 YFSETQ. This CDR3 comprises 15 residues. Deletions cut 3 bases from V and 13 bases from J, with 25 bases between.

The V gene is TRBV5-1, the J gene TRBJ1-1; the D is unclear. Germline values: CDR1 SGHRS, CDR2 YFSETQ. Deletions cut 2 bases from V and 4 bases from J, with 15 bases between. This CDR3 has 15 amino acids. This chain's CDR3 is CASSLRVAGSTEAFF. The CDR3 DNA sequence: TGCGCCAGCAGCTTAAGGGTAGCCGGGAGCACTGAAGCTTTCTTT.

About this clone itself: One end of the junction is discordant with germline, which a read error may explain. The chain couples TRBV7-9 to TRBJ1-6; D may be TRBD1 (5 bases). This CDR3 is 13 amino acids long. Looked up from germline, CDR1 is SEHNR and CDR2 is FQNEAQ (reference sequence). CDR3 sequence (DNA): TGTGCCAGCAGCTTAGGGCAGGACACAAAGGCGGACTTT. Protein: CASSLGQDTKADF.

This clone was seen a few times. The genes are TRBV2 and TRBJ1-1; TRBD1 aligns across 10 bases. The germline CDR1 and CDR2 sequences are SNHLY and FYNNEI. J was trimmed by 5 bases and V by 7 bases; bases with no gene match: 4. The CDR3 extends over 13 amino acids. CDR3 DNA sequence: TGTGCCAGCATAGACAGGGGGCGGACTGAAGCTTTCTTT. Translation: CASIDRGRTEAFF.

CDR3 in amino acids: CASSLLGLAAFF. The CDR3 DNA reads as TGCGCCAGCAGCTTGCTGGGGCTGGCAGCTTTCTTT. The chain recombines TRBV5-1 with TRBJ1-1; the D gene is possibly TRBD1 (5 bases). Germline V CDR1 and CDR2: SGHRS, YFSETQ. Trimming removed 1 base at V and 10 bases at J, with 11 bases between. This CDR3 has 12 amino acids.

Here the CDR3 DNA reads TGTGCCAGCAGCGTAGTTGCCCACTCCCGCCCAGATACGCAGTATTTT. Its translation is CASSVVAHSRPDTQYF. This chain joins TRBV9 and TRBJ2-3, with D hard to call. Trimming took 0 bases from V and 4 from J, leaving 15 bases between them. Germline V lookup: CDR1 SGDLS, CDR2 YYNGEE. The length of the CDR3 is 16 residues. Looking up the rest from reference TRBV9 and TRBJ2-3 gives the full variable domain: DSGVTQTPKHLITATGQRVTLRCSPRSGDLSVYWYQQSLDQGLQFLIQYYNGEERAKGNILERFSAQQFPDLHSELNLSSLELGDSALYFCASSVVAHSRPDTQYFGPGTRLTVL.